The T cell receptor (beta chain) described here comes from a study of Ad26.COV2.S vaccination and SARS-CoV-2 variants. A single count supports this clone. Between the trimmed V and J ends, which lost 4 bases and 3 bases, there was a span of 21 bases. Germline CDR1 is SGHTA and CDR2 is FQGNSA. The CDR3 loop spans 17 amino acids. The method was immunoSEQ multiplex PCR; TCRdb's version includes in-frame clones alone and lacks a portion of them. The sample holds 150,000 to 200,000 clones; approximately 88% are singletons and the top ten take less than 6%. Sequences were derived from peripheral blood, sampled after recovery from COVID-19. This receptor was taken from a human donor who had recovered from COVID-19. V and J are TRBV7-2 and TRBJ1-2, with a weak D call TRBD1 (5 bases). The CDR3 spells CASSSTSGEGSYYGYTF. DNA for the CDR3: TGTGCCAGCAGCTCTACTTCGGGGGAGGGCTCGTACTATGGCTACACCTTC.